The entry below describes one T cell receptor beta chain. The antigen remains unidentified. Molecular-barcoded quantitative 5'-RACE produced these TCR beta libraries. TCRdb recomputed calls from the 5' RACE reads with MiXCR, one row per CDR3 protein. The data contain 290,000 or so distinct CDR3 sequences, roughly 20% of them singletons. This specimen belongs to a study of CD8 T cells in ankylosing spondylitis. Study outcomes and limitations: Some motif variants were previously reported in reactive arthritis synovial fluid and blood. Disease-linked clones were reportedly significantly enriched in matched ankylosing spondylitis synovial fluid.

V gave up 5 bases and J gave up 1 base; unmatched junction bases: 8. Germline V lookup: CDR1 MNHNS, CDR2 SASEGT. This CDR3 has 16 amino acids. The material sequenced was blood, either unsorted or a sorted T cell fraction (not recorded which). This TCR was sampled from a female donor with ankylosing spondylitis or in good health (not recorded which). V and J are TRBV6-1 and TRBJ2-1; 7 nucleotides agree with TRBD2. The CDR3 bases are TGTGCCAGCAGTCCCTGGGTGGGAGGGTCCTACAATGAGCAGTTCTTC. It encodes CASSPWVGGSYNEQFF.